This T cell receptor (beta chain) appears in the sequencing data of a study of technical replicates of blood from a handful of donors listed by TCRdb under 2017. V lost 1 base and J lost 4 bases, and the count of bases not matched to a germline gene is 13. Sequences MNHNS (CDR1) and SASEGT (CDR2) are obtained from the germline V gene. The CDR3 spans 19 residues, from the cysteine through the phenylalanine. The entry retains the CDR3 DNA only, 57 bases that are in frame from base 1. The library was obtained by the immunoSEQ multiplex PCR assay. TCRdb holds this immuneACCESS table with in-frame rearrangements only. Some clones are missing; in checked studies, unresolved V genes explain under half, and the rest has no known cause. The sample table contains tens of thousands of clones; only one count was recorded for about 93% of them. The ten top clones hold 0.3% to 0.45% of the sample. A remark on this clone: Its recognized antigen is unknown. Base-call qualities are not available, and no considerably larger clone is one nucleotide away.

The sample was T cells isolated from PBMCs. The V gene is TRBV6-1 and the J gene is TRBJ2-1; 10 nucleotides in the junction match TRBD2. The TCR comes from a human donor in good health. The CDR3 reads CASSEEVYGLAGEYNEQFF. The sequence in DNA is TGTGCCAGCAGTGAAGAAGTCTACGGGCTAGCGGGAGAATACAATGAGCAGTTCTTC.